The following is a T cell receptor beta chain sequence with its context. This sample was included in a study of cytomegalovirus exposure and HLA in healthy donors. PCR used 60 Vbeta primers and 13 Jbeta primers. The data were produced by immunoSEQ multiplex PCR, yet TCRdb's version contains in-frame clones alone and is incomplete. The profile shows 150,000 to 200,000 clones, 60% to 80% of them singletons. V dropped 7 bases and J dropped 0; count of bases not matched to a gene: 7. Germline V lookup: CDR1 LNHDA, CDR2 SQIVND (reference sequence). The length of the CDR3 is 18 residues. This TCR was sampled from a man aged 50-60 years in good health and CMV-seropositive. The chain couples TRBV19 to TRBJ2-6, with TRBD1 identical over 12 bases. The sequenced sample consisted of PBMCs. CDR3: CASMVGQGAGSGANVLTF. DNA of the CDR3: TGTGCCAGTATGGTGGGACAGGGGGCCGGCTCTGGGGCCAACGTCCTGACTTTC.